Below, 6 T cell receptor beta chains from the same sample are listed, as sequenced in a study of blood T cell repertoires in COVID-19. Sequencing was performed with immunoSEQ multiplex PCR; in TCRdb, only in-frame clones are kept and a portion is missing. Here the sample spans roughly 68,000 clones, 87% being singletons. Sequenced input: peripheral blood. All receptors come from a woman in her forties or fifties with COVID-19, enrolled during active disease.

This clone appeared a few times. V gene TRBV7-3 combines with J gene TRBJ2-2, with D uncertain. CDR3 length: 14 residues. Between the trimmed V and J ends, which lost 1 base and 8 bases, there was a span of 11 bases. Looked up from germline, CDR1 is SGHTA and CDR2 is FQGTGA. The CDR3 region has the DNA TGTGCCAGCAGCTTAATGGCAGGCGCAGGGGAGCTGTTTTTT. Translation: CASSLMAGAGELFF.

The CDR3 region is CASSLYSLRDRVSPLHF. Here the CDR3 DNA reads TGTGCCAGCAGTTTATATAGCCTCCGGGACAGGGTTTCACCCCTCCACTTT. The chain links TRBV27 to TRBJ1-6; 9 bases agree with TRBD1. The trim removed 1 base at V and 9 bases at J, leaving 10 bases unmatched. The CDR3 length is 17 residues. From germline, CDR1 is MNHEY and CDR2 SMNVEV (reference sequence).

The CDR3 reads CASIPILADHYEQYF. In DNA, the CDR3 is TGTGCCAGCATTCCAATTCTAGCGGACCACTACGAGCAGTACTTC. The rearrangement links TRBV6-5 to TRBJ2-7; 7 bases agree with TRBD2. The CDR3 is 15 residues long. Per germline, CDR1 MNHEY and CDR2 SVGAGI. V shed 7 bases and J 3 bases; nucleotides not matched to a gene: 12.

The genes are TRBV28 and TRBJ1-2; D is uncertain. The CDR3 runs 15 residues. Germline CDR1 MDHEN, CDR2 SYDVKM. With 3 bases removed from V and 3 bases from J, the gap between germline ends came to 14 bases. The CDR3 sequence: CASSFRRRTYYGYTF. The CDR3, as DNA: TGTGCCAGCAGTTTCAGGAGGAGGACGTACTATGGCTACACCTTC.

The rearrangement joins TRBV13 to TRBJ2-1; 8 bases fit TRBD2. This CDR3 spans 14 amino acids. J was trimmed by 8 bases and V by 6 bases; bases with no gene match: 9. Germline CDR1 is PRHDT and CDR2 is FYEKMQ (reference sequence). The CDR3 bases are TGTGCCAGCAGGTTCGGGGGGGGCCGCTATGAGCAGTTCTTC. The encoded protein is CASRFGGGRYEQFF.

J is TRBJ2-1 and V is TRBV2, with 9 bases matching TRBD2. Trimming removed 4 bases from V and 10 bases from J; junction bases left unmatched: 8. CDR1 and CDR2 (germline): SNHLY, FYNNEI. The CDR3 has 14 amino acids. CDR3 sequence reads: CASSVLLAGGEQFF. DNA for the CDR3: TGTGCCAGCAGTGTCTTACTAGCGGGCGGAGAGCAGTTCTTC.